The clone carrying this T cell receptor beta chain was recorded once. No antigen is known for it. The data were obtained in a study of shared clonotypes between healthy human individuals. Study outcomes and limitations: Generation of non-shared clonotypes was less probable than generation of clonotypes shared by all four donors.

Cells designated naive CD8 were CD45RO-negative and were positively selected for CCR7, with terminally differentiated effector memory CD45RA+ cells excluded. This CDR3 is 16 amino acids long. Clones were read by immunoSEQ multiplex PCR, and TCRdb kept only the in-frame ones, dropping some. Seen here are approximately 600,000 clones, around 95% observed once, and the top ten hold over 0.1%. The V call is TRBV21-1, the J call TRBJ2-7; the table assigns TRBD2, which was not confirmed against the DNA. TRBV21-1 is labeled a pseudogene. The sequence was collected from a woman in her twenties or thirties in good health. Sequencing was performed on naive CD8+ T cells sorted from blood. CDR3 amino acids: CASSTGTLRNLYEQYF. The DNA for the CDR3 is TGTGCCAGCAGCACCGGGACTTTACGGAATCTCTACGAGCAGTACTTC.